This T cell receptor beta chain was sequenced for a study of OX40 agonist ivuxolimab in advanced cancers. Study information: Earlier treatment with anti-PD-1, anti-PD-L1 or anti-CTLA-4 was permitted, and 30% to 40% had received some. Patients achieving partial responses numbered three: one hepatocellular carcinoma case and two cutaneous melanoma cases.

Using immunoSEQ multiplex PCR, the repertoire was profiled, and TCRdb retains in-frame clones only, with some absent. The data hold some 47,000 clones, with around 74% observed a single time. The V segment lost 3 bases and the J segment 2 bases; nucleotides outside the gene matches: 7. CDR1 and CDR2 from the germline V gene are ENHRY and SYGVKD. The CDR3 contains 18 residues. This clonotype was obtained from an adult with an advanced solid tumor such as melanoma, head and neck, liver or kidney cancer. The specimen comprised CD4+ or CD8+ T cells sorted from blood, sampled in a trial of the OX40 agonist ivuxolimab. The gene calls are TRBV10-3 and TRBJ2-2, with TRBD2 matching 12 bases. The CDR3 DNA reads TGTGCCATCAGTGACCCGACTAGCGGGGGCCCAAACACCGGGGAGCTGTTTTTT. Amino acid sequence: CAISDPTSGGPNTGELFF.